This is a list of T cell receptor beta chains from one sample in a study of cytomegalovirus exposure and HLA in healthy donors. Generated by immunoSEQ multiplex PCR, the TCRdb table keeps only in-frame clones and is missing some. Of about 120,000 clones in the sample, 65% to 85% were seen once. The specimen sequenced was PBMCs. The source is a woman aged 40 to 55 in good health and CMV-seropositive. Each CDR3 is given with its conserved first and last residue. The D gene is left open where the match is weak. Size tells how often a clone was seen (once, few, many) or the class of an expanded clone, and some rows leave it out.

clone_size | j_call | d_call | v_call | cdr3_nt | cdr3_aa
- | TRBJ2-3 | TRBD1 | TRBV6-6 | TGTGCCAGCAGTTACCTTAAGACAGGGGGACCAGATACGCAGTATTTT | CASSYLKTGGPDTQYF
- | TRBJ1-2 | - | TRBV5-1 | TGCGCCAGCAGCTTGGGCGGGGGAATCGGGGGCTACACCTTC | CASSLGGGIGGYTF
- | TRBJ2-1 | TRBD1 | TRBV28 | TGTGCCAGCACGTCCGGGACAGGGCCCTACAATGAGCAGTTCTTC | CASTSGTGPYNEQFF
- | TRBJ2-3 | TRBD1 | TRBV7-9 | TGTGCCAGCAGCGGACAGGGCACAGATACGCAGTATTTT | CASSGQGTDTQYF
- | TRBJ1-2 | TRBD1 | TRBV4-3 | TGCGCCAGCAGCCAAGATCGGCAGGGGGTTGGGTTTGACTATGGCTACACCTTC | CASSQDRQGVGFDYGYTF
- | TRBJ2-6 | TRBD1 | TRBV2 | TGTGCCAGCAGTGGGCTAAGACCAGGGGGCGTAGAGCCTGGGGCCAACGTCCTGACTTTC | CASSGLRPGGVEPGANVLTF
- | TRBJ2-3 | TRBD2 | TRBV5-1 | TGCGCCAGCAGCTTGGGACTAGCGGGAGATACGCAGTATTTT | CASSLGLAGDTQYF
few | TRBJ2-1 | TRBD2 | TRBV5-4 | TGTGCCAGCAGCTTAGCGGGGGGGAGGATCAATGAGCAGTTCTTC | CASSLAGGRINEQFF
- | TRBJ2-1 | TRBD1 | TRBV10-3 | TGTGCCATCAGTGCCGCCGACAGGGGAGACAATGAGCAGTTCTTC | CAISAADRGDNEQFF
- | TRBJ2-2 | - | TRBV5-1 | TGCGCCAGCAGCTCCGACAAATCTTCGGCCGGGGAGCTGTTTTTT | CASSSDKSSAGELFF
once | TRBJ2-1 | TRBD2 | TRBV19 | TGTGCCAGTAGCCTTAGCGGGAGCTCCTACAATGAGCAGTTCTTC | CASSLSGSSYNEQFF
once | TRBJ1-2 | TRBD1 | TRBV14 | TGTGCCAGCAGCCGCCTAGGGGGCCTAAGCGACACCTTC | CASSRLGGLSDTF
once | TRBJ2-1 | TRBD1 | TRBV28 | TGTGCCAGCCCTGTCTCCGGGACAGGCGTCGATGAGCAGTTCTTC | CASPVSGTGVDEQFF
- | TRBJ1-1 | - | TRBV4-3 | TGCGCCAGCAGCCAAGGGCCCAACACTGAAGCTTTCTTT | CASSQGPNTEAFF
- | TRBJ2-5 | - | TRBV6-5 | TGTGCCAGCAGTTACAGAGGGGGGGAGGTAGAGACCCAGTACTTC | CASSYRGGEVETQYF
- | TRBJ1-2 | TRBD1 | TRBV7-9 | TGTGCCAGCAACCCGGGACAGGGGGCTCGCGGCTACACCTTC | CASNPGQGARGYTF
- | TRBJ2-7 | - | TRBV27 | TGTGCCAGCCTGGGCAGGGAAGGCTACGAGCAGTACTTC | CASLGREGYEQYF
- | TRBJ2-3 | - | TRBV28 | TGTGCCAGCAGCCTGCCCGTTTTACGAGGGAGCACAGATACGCAGTATTTT | CASSLPVLRGSTDTQYF
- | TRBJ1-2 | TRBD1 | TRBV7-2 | TGTGCCAGCAGCACAAGACGGGGGACAGATTTACAGGGGAACTATGGCTACACCTTC | CASSTRRGTDLQGNYGYTF
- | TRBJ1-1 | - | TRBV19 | TGTGCCAGTAGTGTCAGGGGAATGAACACTGAAGCTTTCTTT | CASSVRGMNTEAFF
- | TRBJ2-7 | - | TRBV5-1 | TGCGCCAGCAGCCCTGGGGGGGCCGGGTACGAGCAGTACTTC | CASSPGGAGYEQYF
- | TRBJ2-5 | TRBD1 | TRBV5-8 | TGTGCCAGCAGTTCGGGACAGGGAGGGCAAGAGACCCAGTACTTC | CASSSGQGGQETQYF
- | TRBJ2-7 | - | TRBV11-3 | TGTGCCAGCAGCCAGTCGACAGCGCTCTCCTACGAGCAGTACTTC | CASSQSTALSYEQYF
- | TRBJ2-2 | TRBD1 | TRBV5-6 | TGTGCCAGCAGACGGACAGGGGTCTTCACCGGGGAGCTGTTTTTT | CASRRTGVFTGELFF
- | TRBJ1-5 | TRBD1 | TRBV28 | TGTGCCAGCAGTCTCCGACAGGGAGGACAGCCCCAGCATTTT | CASSLRQGGQPQHF
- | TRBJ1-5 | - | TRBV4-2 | TGTGCCAGCAGCCAAGATGCCCGTGGGGCGCAGCTCCCTCAGCCCCAGCATTTT | CASSQDARGAQLPQPQHF
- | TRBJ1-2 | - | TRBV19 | TGTGCCAGTAGTAAGAGGACAGTGGGAGGCTACACCTTC | CASSKRTVGGYTF
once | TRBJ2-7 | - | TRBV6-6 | TGTGCCACCCTACCGACAAGCTCCTACGAGCAGTACTTC | CATLPTSSYEQYF